A single T cell receptor (beta chain) is shown here with its context. Its target is unknown. Cells were stimulated nonspecifically with anti-CD3/anti-CD28 magnetic beads. CD4+ T cells upregulating both CD40 ligand and CD69 were sorted as responding cells. This was the immunoSEQ version 4 assay in survey mode. Sequencing was performed with immunoSEQ multiplex PCR; in TCRdb, only in-frame clones are kept and a portion is missing. The sample lists around 40,000 clones, less than 90% occurring once. The CDR3 length is 14 residues. Germline V gives CDR1 SGDLS, CDR2 YYNGEE. V lost 0 bases to trimming and J lost 5 bases, with 11 bases between them. The data were taken from a study of persistence of HIV-infected CD4 T cells. The study, taken as a whole, reports: The rare CMV-responding cells with HIV-1 proviruses were not separately TCR-sequenced. CMV- and Gag-responding cells had lower TCRbeta richness than CD3/CD28-responding cells.

The sample in question was CD4+ T cells sorted from PBMCs after 18-hour stimulation, obtained from a patient who received antiretroviral therapy. V usage is TRBV9 and J usage is TRBJ1-2; no reliable D call. This TCR was recovered from an adult woman with HIV who was CMV-seropositive. The DNA for the CDR3 is TGTGCCAGCAGCGTAGGTGAGGTGAGGTATGGCTACACCTTC. Translating it yields CASSVGEVRYGYTF. Using reference TRBV9 and TRBJ1-2 for the parts outside the CDR3, the full variable domain is DSGVTQTPKHLITATGQRVTLRCSPRSGDLSVYWYQQSLDQGLQFLIQYYNGEERAKGNILERFSAQQFPDLHSELNLSSLELGDSALYFCASSVGEVRYGYTFGSGTRLTVV.